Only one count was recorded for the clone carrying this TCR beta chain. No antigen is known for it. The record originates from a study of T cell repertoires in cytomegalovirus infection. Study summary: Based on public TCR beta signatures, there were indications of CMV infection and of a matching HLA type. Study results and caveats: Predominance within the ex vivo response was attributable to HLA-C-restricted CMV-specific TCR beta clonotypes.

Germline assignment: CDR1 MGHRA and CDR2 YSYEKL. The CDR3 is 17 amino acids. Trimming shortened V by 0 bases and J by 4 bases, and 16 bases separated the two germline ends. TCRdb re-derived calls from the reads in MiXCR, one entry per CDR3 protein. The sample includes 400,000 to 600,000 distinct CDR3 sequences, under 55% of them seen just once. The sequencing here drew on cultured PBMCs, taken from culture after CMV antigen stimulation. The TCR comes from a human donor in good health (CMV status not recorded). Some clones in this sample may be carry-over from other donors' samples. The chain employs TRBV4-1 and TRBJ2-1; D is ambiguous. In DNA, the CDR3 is TGCGCCAGCAGCCAAGATTCGCGCCTCCTGCTTTACAATGAGCAGTTCTTC. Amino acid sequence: CASSQDSRLLLYNEQFF.